This T cell receptor beta chain was identified in a study of T cell changes during pregnancy in multiple sclerosis. Data came from immunoSEQ multiplex PCR; TCRdb stores just in-frame clones and leaves some out. The sample lists more than 80,000 clones, 91% occurring once. Germline V lookup: CDR1 SNHLY, CDR2 FYNNEI. This CDR3 spans 14 amino acids. V was cut by 5 bases and J by 1 base, with 11 bases left in between. This TCR was recovered from a female donor with multiple sclerosis, enrolled in a pregnancy study. This chain joins TRBV2 and TRBJ2-5, with a weak D call TRBD1 (6 bases). The starting material was peripheral blood, obtained before pregnancy. The CDR3 DNA sequence: TGTGCCAGCAGTCTACAGGGTTCCCAAGAGACCCAGTACTTC. Amino acids: CASSLQGSQETQYF.